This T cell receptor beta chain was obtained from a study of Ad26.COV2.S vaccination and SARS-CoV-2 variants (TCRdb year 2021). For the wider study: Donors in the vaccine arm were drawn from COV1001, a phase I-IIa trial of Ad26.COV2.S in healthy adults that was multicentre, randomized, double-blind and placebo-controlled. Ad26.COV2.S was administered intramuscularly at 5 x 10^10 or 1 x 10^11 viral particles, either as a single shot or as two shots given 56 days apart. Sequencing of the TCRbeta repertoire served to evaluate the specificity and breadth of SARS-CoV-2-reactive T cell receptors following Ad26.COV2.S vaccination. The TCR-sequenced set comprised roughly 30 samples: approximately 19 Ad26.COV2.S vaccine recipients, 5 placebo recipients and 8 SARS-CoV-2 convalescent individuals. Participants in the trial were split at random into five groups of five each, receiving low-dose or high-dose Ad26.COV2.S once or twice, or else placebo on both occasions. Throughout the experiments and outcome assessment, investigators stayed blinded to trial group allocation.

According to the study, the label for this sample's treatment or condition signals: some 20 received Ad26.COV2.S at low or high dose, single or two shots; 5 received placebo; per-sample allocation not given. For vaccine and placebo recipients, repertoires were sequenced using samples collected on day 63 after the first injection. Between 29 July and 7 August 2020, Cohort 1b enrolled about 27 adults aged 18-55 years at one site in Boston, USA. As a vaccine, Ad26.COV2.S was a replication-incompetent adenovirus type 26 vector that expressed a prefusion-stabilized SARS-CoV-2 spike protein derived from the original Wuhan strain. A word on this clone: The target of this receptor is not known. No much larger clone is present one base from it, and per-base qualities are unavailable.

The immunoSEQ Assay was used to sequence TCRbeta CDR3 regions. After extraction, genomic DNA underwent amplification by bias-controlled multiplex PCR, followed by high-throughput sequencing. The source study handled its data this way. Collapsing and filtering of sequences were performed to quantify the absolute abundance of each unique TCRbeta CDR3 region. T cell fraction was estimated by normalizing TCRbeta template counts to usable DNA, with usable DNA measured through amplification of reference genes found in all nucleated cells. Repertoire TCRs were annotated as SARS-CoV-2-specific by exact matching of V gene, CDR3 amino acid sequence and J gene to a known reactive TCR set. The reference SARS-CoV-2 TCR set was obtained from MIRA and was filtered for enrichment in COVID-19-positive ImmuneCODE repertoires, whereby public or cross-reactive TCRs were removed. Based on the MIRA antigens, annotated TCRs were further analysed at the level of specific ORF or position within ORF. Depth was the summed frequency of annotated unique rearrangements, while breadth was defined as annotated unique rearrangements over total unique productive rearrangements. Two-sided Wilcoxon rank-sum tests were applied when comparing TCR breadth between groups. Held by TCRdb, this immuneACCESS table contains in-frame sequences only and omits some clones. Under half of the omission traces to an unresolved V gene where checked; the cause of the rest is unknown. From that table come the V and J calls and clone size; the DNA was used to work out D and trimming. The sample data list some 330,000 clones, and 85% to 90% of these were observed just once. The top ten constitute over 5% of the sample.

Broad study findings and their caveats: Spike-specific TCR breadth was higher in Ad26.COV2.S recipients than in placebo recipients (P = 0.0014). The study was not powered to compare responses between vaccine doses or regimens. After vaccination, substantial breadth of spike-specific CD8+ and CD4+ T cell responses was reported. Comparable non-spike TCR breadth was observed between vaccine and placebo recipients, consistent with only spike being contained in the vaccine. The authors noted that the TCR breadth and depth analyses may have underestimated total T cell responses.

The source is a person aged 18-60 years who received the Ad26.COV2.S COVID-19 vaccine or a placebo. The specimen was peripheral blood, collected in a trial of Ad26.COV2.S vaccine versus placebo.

The CDR3 reads CASSSITFQETQYF. The DNA is as follows: TGTGCCAGCAGCTCTATCACCTTCCAAGAGACCCAGTACTTC. The rearrangement joined TRBV7-2 to TRBJ2-5, with no confident D gene call. Trimming takes 4 bases from V and 1 base from J, and the germline ends sit 10 bases apart. CDR1 and CDR2 were assigned from the germline V gene as SGHTA and FQGNSA. The CDR3 runs 14 amino acids, cysteine and phenylalanine included. Only the CDR3 region is kept as DNA, spanning 42 bases read in frame from base 1.